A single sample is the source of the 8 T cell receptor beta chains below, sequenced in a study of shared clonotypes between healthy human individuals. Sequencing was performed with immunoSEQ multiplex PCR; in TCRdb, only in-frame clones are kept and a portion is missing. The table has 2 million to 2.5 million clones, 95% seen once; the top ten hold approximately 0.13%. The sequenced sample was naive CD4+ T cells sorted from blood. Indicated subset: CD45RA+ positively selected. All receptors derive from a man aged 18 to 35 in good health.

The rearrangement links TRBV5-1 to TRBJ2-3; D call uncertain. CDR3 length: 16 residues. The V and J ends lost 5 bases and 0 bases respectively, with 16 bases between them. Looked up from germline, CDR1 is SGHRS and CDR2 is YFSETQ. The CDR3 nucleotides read TGCGCCAGCAGGCTCTCGCAAGCGCCTAGCACAGATACGCAGTATTTT. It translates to CASRLSQAPSTDTQYF.

CDR3 in amino acids: CASSELRDYGGKETQYF. The CDR3 coding sequence is TGTGCCAGCAGTGAGCTGCGGGACTACGGGGGTAAAGAGACCCAGTACTTC. The chain recombines TRBV6-1 with TRBJ2-5; 7 bases map to TRBD2. The CDR3 is 17 residues long. Germline trimming cut 3 bases from V and 3 bases from J; bases unmatched to any gene: 13. Looked up from germline, CDR1 is MNHNS and CDR2 is SASEGT.

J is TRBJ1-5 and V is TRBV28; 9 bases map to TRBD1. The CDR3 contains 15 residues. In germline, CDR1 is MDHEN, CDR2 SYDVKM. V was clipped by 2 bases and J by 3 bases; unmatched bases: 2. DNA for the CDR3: TGTGCCAGCAGTTTAGACAGGGGGAACAATCAGCCCCAGCATTTT. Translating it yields CASSLDRGNNQPQHF.

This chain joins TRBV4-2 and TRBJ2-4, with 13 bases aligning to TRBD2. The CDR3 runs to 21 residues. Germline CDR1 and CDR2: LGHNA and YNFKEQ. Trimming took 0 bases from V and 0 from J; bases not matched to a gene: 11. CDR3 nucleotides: TGTGCCAGCAGCCAAGAAGGGGAACTAGCGGGGGGGCCGGTAGCCAAAAACATTCAGTACTTC. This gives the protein CASSQEGELAGGPVAKNIQYF.

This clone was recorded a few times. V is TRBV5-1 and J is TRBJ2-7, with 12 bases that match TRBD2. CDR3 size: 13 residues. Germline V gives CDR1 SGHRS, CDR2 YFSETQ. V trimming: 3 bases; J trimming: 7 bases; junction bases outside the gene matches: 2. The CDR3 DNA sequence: TGCGCCAGCAGCTGGGGGACTAGCGGGGAGCAGTACTTC. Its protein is CASSWGTSGEQYF.

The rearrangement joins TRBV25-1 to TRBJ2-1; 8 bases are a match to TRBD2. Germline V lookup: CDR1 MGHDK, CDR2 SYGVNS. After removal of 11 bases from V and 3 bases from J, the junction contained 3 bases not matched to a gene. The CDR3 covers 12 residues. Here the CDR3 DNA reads TGTGCCGCCGGGACTAGCTACAATGAGCAGTTCTTC. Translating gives CAAGTSYNEQFF.

The DNA for the CDR3 is TGCAGCGTTGACTTACAGGGGAACACTGAAGCTTTCTTT. This gives the protein CSVDLQGNTEAFF. The genes are TRBV29-1 and TRBJ1-1, with a tentative D call TRBD1 (6 bases). The CDR3 is 13 amino acids. Trimming took 3 bases from V and 1 from J, leaving 9 bases between them. Germline CDR1 and CDR2: SQVTM and ANQGSEA.

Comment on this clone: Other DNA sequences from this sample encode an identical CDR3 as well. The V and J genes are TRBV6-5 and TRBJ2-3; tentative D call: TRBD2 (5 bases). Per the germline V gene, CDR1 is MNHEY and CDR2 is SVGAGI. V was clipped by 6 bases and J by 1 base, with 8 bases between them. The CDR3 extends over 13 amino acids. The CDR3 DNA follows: TGTGCCAGCAGACCCGGGGGCACAGATACGCAGTATTTT. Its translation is CASRPGGTDTQYF.